This T cell receptor beta chain is drawn from a study of T cell responses to AZD1222 COVID-19 vaccine. Points on this clone: Its antigen remains unknown.

Assay: immunoSEQ multiplex PCR; the TCRdb copy retains only in-frame clones and omits some. The table lists about 140,000 clones, about 91% of them singletons. In germline, CDR1 is MNHNY, CDR2 SVGAGI (reference sequence). V lost 11 bases, J lost 4 bases, and 9 bases lay in between. CDR3 length equals 11 residues. Notes on the study in general: Reports say nearly half of spike-specific TCRs go after unmutated variant regions.

This chain connects TRBV6-6 to TRBJ1-3; D uncertain. The starting material was peripheral blood, obtained on day 0 of AZD1222 vaccination. The origin of this receptor is an adult in good health. As DNA, the CDR3 is TGTGCCGCGGGTGGGGGAAACACCATATATTTT. Translation: CAAGGGNTIYF.